Presented here are 6 T cell receptor beta chains from one specimen sequenced in a study of OX40 agonist ivuxolimab in advanced cancers. Some clones are missing from TCRdb's copy, which holds only in-frame ones; the method was immunoSEQ multiplex PCR. Counted here are 13,000 or so clones, around two thirds occurring once; the ten biggest clones make up under 30%. The specimen was CD4+ or CD8+ T cells sorted from blood, collected in a trial of the OX40 agonist ivuxolimab. All receptors derive from an adult with an advanced solid tumor such as melanoma, head and neck, liver or kidney cancer.

For this clone: Other DNA sequences in the sample encode the same CDR3. The rearrangement links TRBV21-1 to TRBJ2-3. TRBV21-1 is annotated as a pseudogene. CDR3 length equals 11 residues. CDR3 bases: TGTGCCAGGGTCTTTACAGATACGCAGTATTTT. Amino acids: CARVFTDTQYF.

V gene TRBV4-1 combines with J gene TRBJ2-7, with D tentatively TRBD1 (5 bases). The CDR3 contains 15 residues. V lost 0 bases and J lost 3, with 12 bases in between. Germline CDR1 and CDR2: MGHRA and YSYEKL. The CDR3 sequence is CASSQEWTPNYEQYF. DNA of the CDR3: TGCGCCAGCAGCCAAGAGTGGACACCAAACTACGAGCAGTACTTC.

The chain couples TRBV11-2 to TRBJ1-5; D remains ambiguous. This CDR3 has 12 amino acids. The germline V and J ends were trimmed by 3 bases and 5 bases, with 5 bases remaining between them. Germline lookup yields CDR1 SGHAT and CDR2 FQNNGV. CDR3 coding DNA: TGTGCCAGCAGCTTGCCCGATCAGCCCCAGCATTTT. Its translation is CASSLPDQPQHF.

The chain couples TRBV28 to TRBJ1-2; D is unclear. Deletions cut 3 bases from V and 8 bases from J, with 7 bases between. There are 11 residues in the CDR3. Germline CDR1 reads MDHEN; CDR2 reads SYDVKM. The DNA for the CDR3 is TGTGCCAGCAGTTTTTACGGGGGCTACACCTTC. This codes for CASSFYGGYTF.

This clone was detected only a few times. The V call is TRBV19, the J call TRBJ2-7; D not resolved. This CDR3 has 13 residues. The germline CDR1 and CDR2 sequences are LNHDA and SQIVND (reference sequence). With 2 bases removed from V and 3 bases from J, the gap between germline ends came to 8 bases. This CDR3 reads CASSITERYEQYF. CDR3 nucleotide sequence: TGTGCCAGTAGTATAACAGAACGCTACGAGCAGTACTTC.

The chain combines TRBV29-1 with TRBJ1-1; TRBD1 agrees at 9 bases. V was pared by 1 base and J by 0 bases, with 6 bases of the junction left unmatched. Germline CDR1 and CDR2: SQVTM and ANQGSEA. The CDR3 is 16 amino acids. DNA of the CDR3: TGCAGCGTTGAAGTACAGGGGGCGGTTGTGAACACTGAAGCTTTCTTT. Amino acids: CSVEVQGAVVNTEAFF.